This T cell receptor beta chain was recovered during a study of response to subunit inactivated influenza vaccine. In its sample, this clonotype was seen many times. Its cognate antigen is unknown. Study results and limitations: Few additional T cells are recruited per seasonal influenza vaccination, authors suggested.

Between the trimmed V and J ends, which lost 3 bases and 4 bases, there was a span of 10 bases. Per the germline V gene, CDR1 is DFQATT and CDR2 is SNEGSKA (reference sequence). There are 12 residues in the CDR3. TCRdb ran MiXCR on the RT-PCR reads and lists one entry per CDR3 protein. This table holds 400,000 to 650,000 distinct CDR3 sequences, about 7.2% found once. The chain carries TRBV20-1 and TRBJ2-7; no firm D call. The clonotype was recovered from a man aged 50-75 years who received an inactivated influenza vaccine. The source material was PBMCs from blood, sampled less than 30 months after vaccination. CDR3 protein: CSASDGVYEQYF. CDR3 in DNA: TGCAGTGCTAGTGACGGCGTGTACGAGCAGTACTTC.